The rows below give T cell receptor beta chains drawn from one sample of a study of T cells in Graves' hyperthyroidism and ophthalmopathy. From the multiplex PCR reads, TCRdb called clonotypes with MiXCR, one entry per CDR3 protein. The top ten hold 16% of the sample, which has over 700,000 distinct CDR3 sequences, 18% seen once. The source material was blood. Receptor source: a woman aged 50 to 65 with Graves' hyperthyroidism that later progressed to Graves' ophthalmopathy. CDR3s include the opening cysteine and the closing phenylalanine or tryptophan. Fields, in order: clone size, V gene, J gene, D gene, CDR3 DNA, CDR3 protein. A D gene is named only where the DNA matches it firmly. A clone size is listed for some rows: how often the clone was seen (once, few, many), or a class if it is expanded.

clone size: many
V gene: TRBV3-1
J gene: TRBJ2-1
D gene: NA
CDR3 DNA: TGTGCCAGCAGCCAAGAACGTTTGAGGGGTATCAATGAGCAGTTCTTC
CDR3 protein: CASSQERLRGINEQFF

clone size: NA
V gene: TRBV19
J gene: TRBJ1-1
D gene: TRBD1
CDR3 DNA: TGTGCCAGTTTGGACAGGAATATGAACACTGAAGCTTTCTTT
CDR3 protein: CASLDRNMNTEAFF

clone size: few
V gene: TRBV10-1
J gene: TRBJ1-1
D gene: NA
CDR3 DNA: TGCGCCAGCAGTGATGGGGGGGGATTTACTGAAGCTTTCTTT
CDR3 protein: CASSDGGGFTEAFF

clone size: NA
V gene: TRBV30
J gene: TRBJ1-2
D gene: NA
CDR3 DNA: TGTGCCTGGAGTCCTATAACCGACGGCTATGGCTACACCTTC
CDR3 protein: CAWSPITDGYGYTF

clone size: NA
V gene: TRBV27
J gene: TRBJ2-7
D gene: NA
CDR3 DNA: TGTGCCAGCAGTTTCGGAGGGGGTGAGCAGTACTTC
CDR3 protein: CASSFGGGEQYF

clone size: NA
V gene: TRBV20-1
J gene: TRBJ2-5
D gene: NA
CDR3 DNA: TGCAGTGCTAGACAGGGCCGCCAAGAGACCCAGTACTTC
CDR3 protein: CSARQGRQETQYF

clone size: NA
V gene: TRBV20-1
J gene: TRBJ2-1
D gene: TRBD2
CDR3 DNA: TGCAGTGCTAGACCACTAGCGGGGGGGCCAAGGAATGAGCAGTTCTTC
CDR3 protein: CSARPLAGGPRNEQFF

clone size: few
V gene: TRBV7-9
J gene: TRBJ2-1
D gene: NA
CDR3 DNA: TGTGCCAGCAGCCAAGGGGGGCAATACAATGAGCAGTTCTTC
CDR3 protein: CASSQGGQYNEQFF

clone size: many
V gene: TRBV19
J gene: TRBJ1-1
D gene: TRBD1
CDR3 DNA: TGTGCCAGTAGGGAAGGACAGGTGAACACTGAAGCTTTCTTT
CDR3 protein: CASREGQVNTEAFF

clone size: few
V gene: TRBV2
J gene: TRBJ2-2
D gene: TRBD1
CDR3 DNA: TGTGCCAGCAGTGATTCGAAGGGACAGCCGAACACCGGGGAGCTGTTTTTT
CDR3 protein: CASSDSKGQPNTGELFF

clone size: NA
V gene: TRBV10-2
J gene: TRBJ2-7
D gene: NA
CDR3 DNA: TGCGCCAGCAGGCGTACAGGCTACGAGCAGTACTTC
CDR3 protein: CASRRTGYEQYF

clone size: few
V gene: TRBV12-5
J gene: TRBJ2-1
D gene: TRBD2
CDR3 DNA: TGTGCTAGTGGTTTGGCGACCTCGGGAGGACATTGGAATGAGCAGTTCTTC
CDR3 protein: CASGLATSGGHWNEQFF

clone size: many
V gene: TRBV5-5
J gene: TRBJ2-5
D gene: NA
CDR3 DNA: TGTGCCAGCAGCTGGGACACCGGCAGGGAGACCCAGTACTTC
CDR3 protein: CASSWDTGRETQYF

clone size: NA
V gene: TRBV11-2
J gene: TRBJ1-5
D gene: NA
CDR3 DNA: TGTGCCGGCAGCGCAGGAACAGGCAGCAATCAGCCCCAGCATTTT
CDR3 protein: CAGSAGTGSNQPQHF

clone size: many
V gene: TRBV27
J gene: TRBJ2-7
D gene: NA
CDR3 DNA: TGTGCCAGCAGCTTGGACAGCTCCTACGAGCAGTACTTC
CDR3 protein: CASSLDSSYEQYF

clone size: NA
V gene: TRBV5-4
J gene: TRBJ1-2
D gene: NA
CDR3 DNA: TGTGCCAGCAGCTTGGAGGTGGATTACACTTATGGCTACACCTTC
CDR3 protein: CASSLEVDYTYGYTF

clone size: few
V gene: TRBV3-1
J gene: TRBJ1-4
D gene: TRBD1
CDR3 DNA: TGTGCCAGCAGCCATGTAAGGGGGCCGCAAGGGGGTGAAAAACTGTTTTTT
CDR3 protein: CASSHVRGPQGGEKLFF

clone size: many
V gene: TRBV5-6
J gene: TRBJ1-2
D gene: NA
CDR3 DNA: TGTGCCAGCAGCCTTTGGACAGATGGCTATGGCTACACCTTC
CDR3 protein: CASSLWTDGYGYTF

clone size: few
V gene: TRBV7-2
J gene: TRBJ1-5
D gene: NA
CDR3 DNA: TGTGCCAGCAGCTTAATTATTGCCTGGGGTCTCGAGAAGCCCCAGCATTTT
CDR3 protein: CASSLIIAWGLEKPQHF

clone size: few
V gene: TRBV5-4
J gene: TRBJ1-1
D gene: TRBD1
CDR3 DNA: TGTGCCAGCAGCGGGGGACAGTCGGGGGCTGAAGCTTTCTTT
CDR3 protein: CASSGGQSGAEAFF

clone size: few
V gene: TRBV18
J gene: TRBJ1-4
D gene: NA
CDR3 DNA: TGTGCCAGCTCAGAGTCGGTTGCAACTAATGAAAAACTGTTTTTT
CDR3 protein: CASSESVATNEKLFF

clone size: many
V gene: TRBV12-3/TRBV12-4
J gene: TRBJ1-1
D gene: NA
CDR3 DNA: TGTGCCAGCAGTCACCGCCAGGGCGGTACTGAAGCTTTCTTT
CDR3 protein: CASSHRQGGTEAFF

clone size: NA
V gene: TRBV12-3/TRBV12-4
J gene: TRBJ2-1
D gene: TRBD2
CDR3 DNA: TGTGCCAGCAGTATGAGGACTAGCGGCTACAATGAGCAGTTCTTC
CDR3 protein: CASSMRTSGYNEQFF

clone size: few
V gene: TRBV9
J gene: TRBJ2-2
D gene: NA
CDR3 DNA: TGTGCCAGCAGCGCCCGGACAGACACCGGGGAGCTGTTTTTT
CDR3 protein: CASSARTDTGELFF

clone size: NA
V gene: TRBV18
J gene: TRBJ1-6
D gene: TRBD1
CDR3 DNA: TGTGCCAGCTCACCAACGACAGGGGCCTCCTATAATTCACCCCTCCACTTT
CDR3 protein: CASSPTTGASYNSPLHF

clone size: many
V gene: TRBV15
J gene: TRBJ2-1
D gene: TRBD1
CDR3 DNA: TGTGCCACCAGCAAGTCCGGGACAGGGGTTAAGAATGAGCAGTTCTTC
CDR3 protein: CATSKSGTGVKNEQFF

clone size: NA
V gene: TRBV4-1
J gene: TRBJ2-3
D gene: TRBD2
CDR3 DNA: TGCGCCAGCAGCTCAAGCGGGACTAGTTGGCCCACAGATACGCAGTATTTT
CDR3 protein: CASSSSGTSWPTDTQYF

clone size: few
V gene: TRBV6-1
J gene: TRBJ1-1
D gene: TRBD1
CDR3 DNA: TGTGCCAGCAGTGAAATGTTAGGGGGCGCGGGGAAAGCTTTCTTT
CDR3 protein: CASSEMLGGAGKAFF

clone size: many
V gene: TRBV5-1
J gene: TRBJ1-2
D gene: TRBD1
CDR3 DNA: TGCGCCAGCAGCTTGTGGGGACAGGGGGCGCGTGGCTACACCTTC
CDR3 protein: CASSLWGQGARGYTF

clone size: few
V gene: TRBV2
J gene: TRBJ2-7
D gene: TRBD1
CDR3 DNA: TGTGCCAGCAATAACCCGGGACAGAGCTCCTACGAGCAGTACTTC
CDR3 protein: CASNNPGQSSYEQYF

clone size: NA
V gene: TRBV7-2
J gene: TRBJ1-2
D gene: NA
CDR3 DNA: TGTGCCAGCAGCCAAAGAATCAGGGTCGGGCATGGCTACACCTTC
CDR3 protein: CASSQRIRVGHGYTF

clone size: NA
V gene: TRBV2
J gene: TRBJ1-1
D gene: NA
CDR3 DNA: TGTGCCAGCAGTTTTTTTGGGACAAACACTGAAGCTTTCTTT
CDR3 protein: CASSFFGTNTEAFF

clone size: many
V gene: TRBV20-1
J gene: TRBJ2-1
D gene: NA
CDR3 DNA: TGCAGTGCTGGAGGGGGCAATTTCATTATTGGTGAGCAGTTCTTC
CDR3 protein: CSAGGGNFIIGEQFF

clone size: few
V gene: TRBV6-1
J gene: TRBJ2-3
D gene: NA
CDR3 DNA: TGTGCCAGCACCCCCACAGGCATGACAGATACGCAGTATTTT
CDR3 protein: CASTPTGMTDTQYF

clone size: few
V gene: TRBV5-1
J gene: TRBJ2-7
D gene: NA
CDR3 DNA: TGCGCCAGCAGCTTGGACAACAGGGCCGAGCAGTACTTC
CDR3 protein: CASSLDNRAEQYF

clone size: once
V gene: TRBV2
J gene: TRBJ1-5
D gene: NA
CDR3 DNA: TGTGCCAGCAGTGACCAAAGCAATCAGCCCCAGCATTTT
CDR3 protein: CASSDQSNQPQHF

clone size: NA
V gene: TRBV20-1
J gene: TRBJ2-1
D gene: NA
CDR3 DNA: TGCAGTGCTAGAGATATATACAGATCCTACAATGAGCAGTTCTTC
CDR3 protein: CSARDIYRSYNEQFF